Described below is a single TCR beta chain sequence and its context. One base away there is no much larger clone; base qualities are not given. In the paper's terms, the time point label means: cells obtained before transplantation from donor or recipient. In mixed lymphocyte reactions, some 200,000 CFSE-labeled pre-transplant responders were plated with some 200,000 irradiated violet-dye-labeled stimulators and cultured for 6 days. Proliferating CD3+CD4+CFSE-low and CD3+CD8+CFSE-low responder cells were FACS-sorted on a BD Influx sorter after the mixed lymphocyte reaction. The V and J ends are trimmed by 0 bases and 11 bases, leaving 14 bases between them. There are 14 amino acids in the CDR3, from cysteine to phenylalanine inclusive. This entry keeps only the CDR3 DNA: 42 bases, framed from base 1. This record belongs to a study of graft-versus-host responses after intestinal transplantation (dated by TCRdb to about 2021). A note on the overall study: Multivisceral, liver-intestinal, or isolated intestinal transplants were received by the recipients. To identify alloreactive clones, pre-transplant mixed lymphocyte reaction products were sequenced and then compared with unstimulated pre-transplant donor and recipient T cells. All recipients received anti-thymocyte globulin induction followed by maintenance tacrolimus and steroids for approximately 3 years. Of the 20 to 30 intestinal transplant recipients enrolled in the cohort, one of whom was a retransplant, 3 patients without pretransplant specimens were excluded. Donor T cell macrochimerism was defined as a peak of at least 4% donor T cells among recipient peripheral blood mononuclear cells. After intestinal transplantation, graft-versus-host and host-versus-graft alloreactive T cell clones in the graft, circulation and bone marrow were tracked using bulk TCR-beta CDR3 sequencing. Instead of going to the commercial service, samples from a few later patients were sequenced in-house on an Illumina MiSeq and processed with MiXCR. Paper-wide results and their limitations: Early after transplant, peak levels of circulating GvH clones were found to be associated with declines in HvG clones. The conclusions were limited by the relatively low number and heterogeneity of the intestinal transplant patients. GvH clones were found in recipient bone marrow, and some of the GvH clones appeared earlier in ileal mucosa or blood, which is consistent with an intestinal mucosal origin. In the allografts of patients with donor T cell macrochimerism, GvH to HvG T cell clonal ratios were high.

The library was built by means of the immunoSEQ multiplex PCR assay. For most patients, genomic DNA was isolated using the Qiagen DNeasy Blood and Tissue Kit and was shipped frozen to Adaptive Biotechnologies for TCR sequencing. For most patients, high-throughput TCR-beta CDR3 sequencing of genomic DNA was performed by Adaptive Biotechnologies. Turning to the authors' computational methods: TCR sequencing data were retrieved from Adaptive's ImmunoSEQ software for 18 patients, whereas a few other patients were processed with MiXCR and VDJtools. To correct CD4 versus CD8 sorting errors, any sequence found in both subsets at a frequency ratio below 5:1 was removed. CDR3 nucleotide sequences shared between donor and recipient were removed because their origin could not be assigned. At least 2-fold expansion over unstimulated cells and a minimum CFSE-low frequency of 0.002% (template counts) or 0.001% (read counts) were required for clones to be classified as alloreactive. Clones detected in sequenced pre-transplant spleen, lymph node, or MLR CFSE-low populations of the donor or recipient were defined as mappable. The cumulative frequency of alloreactive clones was calculated as a percentage of all sequences, weighted by copy number. In its TCRdb copy, this immuneACCESS table keeps in-frame sequences only and misses some clones. Where compared with another copy, unresolved V genes explain less than half of these, and the others have no known cause. The V and J calls and clone size come from that table; D and trimming were worked out from the DNA. The sample includes 21,000 or so clones, with approximately 60% observed a single time. The ten biggest clones cover about 0.94% of the sample.

The V and J segments used are TRBV23-1 and TRBJ2-1; TRBD2 is a possible D gene, resting on 5 matching bases. Being an ORF, TRBV23-1 has a function that is uncertain. The sequenced sample was alloreactive CD4+ T cells from a mixed lymphocyte reaction culture, obtained before intestinal transplant. The cell subset or site label for this specimen denotes: CFSE-low proliferating T cells sorted from approximately 6-day pre-transplant mixed lymphocyte reaction (GvH or HvG direction). The sequence was collected from a human patient who received an intestinal transplant. The DNA sequence is TGCGCCAGCAGTCAATCCCGGGATGCCGTAAAGCAGTTCTTC. This yields the protein CASSQSRDAVKQFF.